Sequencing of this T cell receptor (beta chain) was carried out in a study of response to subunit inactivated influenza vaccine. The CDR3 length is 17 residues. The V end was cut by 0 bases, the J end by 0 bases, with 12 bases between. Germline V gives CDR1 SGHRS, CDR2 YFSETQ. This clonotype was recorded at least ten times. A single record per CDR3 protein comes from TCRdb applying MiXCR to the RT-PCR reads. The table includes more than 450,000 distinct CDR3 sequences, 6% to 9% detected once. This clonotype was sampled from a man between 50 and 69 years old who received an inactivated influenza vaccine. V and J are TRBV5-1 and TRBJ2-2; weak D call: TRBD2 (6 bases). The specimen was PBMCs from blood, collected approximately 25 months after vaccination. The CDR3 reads CASSLGGRRANTGELFF. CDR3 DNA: TGCGCCAGCAGCTTGGGCGGACGGAGGGCGAACACCGGGGAGCTGTTTTTT.